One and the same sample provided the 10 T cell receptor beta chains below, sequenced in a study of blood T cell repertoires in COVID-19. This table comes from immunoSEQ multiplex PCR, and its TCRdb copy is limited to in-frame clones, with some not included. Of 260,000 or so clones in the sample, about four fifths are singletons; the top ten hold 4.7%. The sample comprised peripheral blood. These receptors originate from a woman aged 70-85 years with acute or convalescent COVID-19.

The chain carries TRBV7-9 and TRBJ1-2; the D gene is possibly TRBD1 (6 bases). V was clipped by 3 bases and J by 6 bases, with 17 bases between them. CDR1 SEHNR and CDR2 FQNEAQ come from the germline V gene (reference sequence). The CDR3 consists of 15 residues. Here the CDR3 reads CASSFREGGVDGYTF. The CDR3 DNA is TGTGCCAGCAGCTTCCGGGAGGGGGGCGTAGATGGCTACACCTTC.

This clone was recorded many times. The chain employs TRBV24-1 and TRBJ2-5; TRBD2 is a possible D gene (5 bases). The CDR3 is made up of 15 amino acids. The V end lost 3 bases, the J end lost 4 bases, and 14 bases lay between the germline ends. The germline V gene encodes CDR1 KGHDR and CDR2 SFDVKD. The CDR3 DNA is TGTGCCACCAGTGATCCCGGAGGCGGGCCAGAGACCCAGTACTTC. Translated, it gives CATSDPGGGPETQYF.

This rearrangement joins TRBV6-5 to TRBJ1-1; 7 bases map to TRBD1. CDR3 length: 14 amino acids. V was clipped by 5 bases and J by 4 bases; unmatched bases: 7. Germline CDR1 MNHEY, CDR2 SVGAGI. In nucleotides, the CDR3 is TGTGCCAGCAGTAGACAGGGAGTGATCACTGAAGCTTTCTTT. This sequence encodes CASSRQGVITEAFF.

CDR3 sequence reads: CASSGRQGAQYEQYF. CDR3 DNA sequence: TGTGCCAGCAGTGGCCGACAGGGGGCACAATACGAGCAGTACTTC. The chain combines TRBV2 with TRBJ2-7; 10 nucleotides align to TRBD1. Per the germline V gene, CDR1 is SNHLY and CDR2 is FYNNEI. The CDR3 runs to 15 residues. J gave up 4 bases and V 4 bases, and 7 bases lay outside the gene matches. The full variable domain, with the rest looked up from reference TRBV2 and TRBJ2-7, is EPEVTQTPSHQVTQMGQEVILRCVPISNHLYFYWYRQILGQKVEFLVSFYNNEISEKSEIFDDQFSVERPDGSNFTLKIRSTKLEDSAMYFCASSGRQGAQYEQYFGPGTRLTVT.

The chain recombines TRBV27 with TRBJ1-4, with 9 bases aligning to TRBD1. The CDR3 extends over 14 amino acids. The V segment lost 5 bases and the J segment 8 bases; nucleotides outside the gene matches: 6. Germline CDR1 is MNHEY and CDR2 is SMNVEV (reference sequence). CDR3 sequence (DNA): TGTGCCAGCAGTAAACAGGGGGCAAGCGAAAAACTGTTTTTT. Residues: CASSKQGASEKLFF.

The CDR3 nucleotides are TGCGCCAGCAGCCAAGAGACCCGACTAGCGGGGGACACCGGGGAGCTGTTTTTT. Amino acid sequence: CASSQETRLAGDTGELFF. The chain has TRBV4-3 and TRBJ2-2; 12 nucleotides line up with TRBD2. The CDR3 is 18 residues long. Per germline, CDR1 LGHNA and CDR2 YSLEER. After removal of 0 bases from V and 3 bases from J, the junction contained 5 bases not matched to a gene.

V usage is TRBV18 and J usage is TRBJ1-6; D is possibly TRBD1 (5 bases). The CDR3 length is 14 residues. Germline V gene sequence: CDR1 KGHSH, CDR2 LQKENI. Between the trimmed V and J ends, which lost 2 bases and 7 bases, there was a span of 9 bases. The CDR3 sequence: CASSPGDSNSPLHF. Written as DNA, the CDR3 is TGTGCCAGCTCACCAGGGGACTCGAATTCACCCCTCCACTTT.

The CDR3 reads CASSLNNPTNEKLFF. CDR3 nucleotides: TGCGCCAGCAGCTTGAACAATCCAACTAATGAAAAACTGTTTTTT. The rearrangement joins TRBV5-1 to TRBJ1-4; no clear D. Germline CDR1 and CDR2: SGHRS and YFSETQ. Trimming removed 1 base from V and 0 bases from J, with 7 bases in between. This CDR3 comprises 15 residues.

The CDR3 sequence: CASGLVSGNTGELFF. The CDR3 nucleotides are TGTGCTAGTGGTTTGGTATCAGGGAACACCGGGGAGCTGTTTTTT. V usage is TRBV12-5 and J usage is TRBJ2-2, with D hard to call. The germline CDR1 and CDR2 sequences are LGHNT and FRNRAP. There are 15 residues in the CDR3. The germline V and J ends were trimmed by 0 bases and 1 base, with 6 bases remaining between them.

This CDR3 reads CASSLGTRVEAFF. The DNA for the CDR3 is TGTGCCAGCAGCTTAGGAACCCGGGTTGAAGCTTTCTTT. This chain links TRBV7-2 with TRBJ1-1; D call uncertain. The germline CDR1 and CDR2 sequences are SGHTA and FQGNSA. V was shortened by 1 base and J by 7 bases, with 10 bases between the two germline ends. The CDR3 contains 13 residues.